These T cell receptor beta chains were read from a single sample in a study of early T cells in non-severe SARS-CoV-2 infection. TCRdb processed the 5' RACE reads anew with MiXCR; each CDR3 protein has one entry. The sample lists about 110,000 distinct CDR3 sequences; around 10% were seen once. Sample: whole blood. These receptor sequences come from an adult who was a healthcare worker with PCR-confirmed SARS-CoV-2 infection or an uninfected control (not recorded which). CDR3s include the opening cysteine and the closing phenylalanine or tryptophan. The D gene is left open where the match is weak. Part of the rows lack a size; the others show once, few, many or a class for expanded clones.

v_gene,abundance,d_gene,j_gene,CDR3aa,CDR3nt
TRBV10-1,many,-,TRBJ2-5,CASSEEYSPRGETQYF,TGCGCCAGCAGTGAAGAGTACTCCCCTCGCGGAGAGACCCAGTACTTC
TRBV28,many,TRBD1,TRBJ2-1,CASSYSDRADEQFF,TGTGCCAGCAGTTATTCGGACAGGGCCGATGAGCAGTTCTTC
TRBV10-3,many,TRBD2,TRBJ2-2,CAISATSLNTGELFF,TGTGCCATCAGCGCGACTAGCCTCAACACCGGGGAGCTGTTTTTT
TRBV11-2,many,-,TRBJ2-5,CASSPSMLFMETQYF,TGTGCCAGCAGCCCGTCGATGTTGTTTATGGAGACCCAGTACTTC
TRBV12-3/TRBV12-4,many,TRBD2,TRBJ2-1,CASKTSGGNEQFF,TGTGCCAGCAAAACTAGCGGGGGCAATGAGCAGTTCTTC
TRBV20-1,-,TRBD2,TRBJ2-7,CSAISLRRTSSYEQYF,TGCAGTGCTATCAGCCTCAGGCGGACTAGCTCCTACGAGCAGTACTTC
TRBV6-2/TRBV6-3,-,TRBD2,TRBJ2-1,CASGSSGITNEQFF,TGTGCCAGCGGATCTAGCGGGATTACGAATGAGCAGTTCTTC
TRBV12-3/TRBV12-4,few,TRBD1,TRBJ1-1,CASRGQQGYYTEAFF,TGTGCCAGCAGGGGACAGCAGGGGTACTACACTGAAGCTTTCTTT
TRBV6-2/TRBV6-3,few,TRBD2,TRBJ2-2,CASTSSGNAGELFF,TGTGCCAGCACCTCCAGCGGGAATGCCGGGGAGCTGTTTTTT
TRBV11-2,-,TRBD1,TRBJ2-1,CASSLNRGFIDEQFF,TGTGCCAGCAGCCTCAACAGGGGATTTATAGATGAGCAGTTCTTC
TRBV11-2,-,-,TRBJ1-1,CASSLEPDQNTEAFF,TGTGCCAGCAGCTTAGAGCCAGATCAGAACACTGAAGCTTTCTTT
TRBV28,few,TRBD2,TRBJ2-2,CASSLWSLAGGPGELFF,TGTGCCAGCAGTTTGTGGTCGCTAGCGGGAGGGCCAGGGGAGCTGTTTTTT
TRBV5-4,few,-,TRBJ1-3,CASSLAKGISGNTIYF,TGTGCCAGCAGCTTGGCTAAGGGGATCTCTGGAAACACCATATATTTT
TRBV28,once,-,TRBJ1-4,CASSFLEGNEKLFF,TGTGCCAGCAGTTTCTTGGAGGGTAATGAAAAACTGTTTTTT
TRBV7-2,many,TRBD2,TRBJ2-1,CASSPLSGSDNNEQFF,TGTGCCAGCAGCCCCCTTAGCGGGAGCGATAACAATGAGCAGTTCTTC
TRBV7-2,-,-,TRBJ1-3,CASTRPGNTIYF,TGTGCCAGCACCCGACCTGGAAACACCATATATTTT
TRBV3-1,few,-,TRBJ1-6,CASSQEWGVSPLHF,TGTGCCAGCAGCCAAGAATGGGGAGTGTCACCCCTCCACTTT
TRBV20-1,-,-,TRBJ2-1,CSARIRVNEQFF,TGCAGTGCTAGGATCAGGGTCAATGAGCAGTTCTTC
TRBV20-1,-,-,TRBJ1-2,CSAPVQGVDGYTF,TGCAGTGCCCCGGTACAGGGAGTGGATGGCTACACCTTC
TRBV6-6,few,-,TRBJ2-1,CASSITVYNEQFF,TGTGCCAGCAGCATTACAGTATACAATGAGCAGTTCTTC
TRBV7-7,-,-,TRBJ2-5,CASSLFRRETQYF,TGTGCCAGCAGCTTATTTCGACGGGAGACCCAGTACTTC
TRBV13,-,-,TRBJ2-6,CASSPGPSASGANVLTF,TGTGCCAGCAGCCCGGGACCGAGCGCCTCTGGGGCCAACGTCCTGACTTTC